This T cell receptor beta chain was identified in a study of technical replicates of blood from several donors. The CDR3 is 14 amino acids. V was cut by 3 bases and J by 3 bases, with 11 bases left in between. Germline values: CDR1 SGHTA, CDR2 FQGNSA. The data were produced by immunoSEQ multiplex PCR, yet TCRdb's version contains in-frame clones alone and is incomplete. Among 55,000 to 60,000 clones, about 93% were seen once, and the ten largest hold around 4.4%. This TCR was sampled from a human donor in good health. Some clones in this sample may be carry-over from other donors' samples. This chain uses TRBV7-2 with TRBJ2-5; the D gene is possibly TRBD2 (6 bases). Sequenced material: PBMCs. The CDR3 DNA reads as TGTGCCAGCAGCTTCCGACTAGGGAAAGAGACCCAGTACTTC. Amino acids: CASSFRLGKETQYF.